The rows below give T cell receptor beta chains drawn from one sample of a study of T cell changes during pregnancy in multiple sclerosis. Sequenced by immunoSEQ multiplex PCR; TCRdb stores in-frame clones only, minus some. The sample contains approximately 98,000 clones, roughly nine tenths of which appear only once. Material: peripheral blood, obtained after pregnancy. Receptors originate from a female donor in good health, enrolled as a control in a pregnancy study. Both conserved end residues are part of each CDR3. D genes are given only for firm matches. The size entry is marked missing in some rows and otherwise reads once, few, many or a size class.

v_call	d_call	j_call	clone_size	cdr3_aa	cdr3_nt
TRBV6-5	.	TRBJ2-5	.	CASRGGFAGEETQYF	TGTGCCAGCAGAGGGGGATTCGCGGGGGAAGAGACCCAGTACTTC
TRBV5-4	TRBD2	TRBJ2-3	few	CASGSGVVGTDTQYF	TGTGCCAGCGGTAGCGGGGTCGTGGGCACAGATACGCAGTATTTT
TRBV7-2	.	TRBJ2-7	.	CASSLIALFYEQYF	TGTGCCAGCAGCTTAATAGCGCTATTCTACGAGCAGTACTTC
TRBV7-9	.	TRBJ2-5	.	CASSLRAGIGETQYF	TGTGCCAGCAGCTTACGTGCGGGAATTGGAGAGACCCAGTACTTC
TRBV11-2	.	TRBJ2-5	.	CASTWGETQYF	TGTGCCAGCACCTGGGGCGAGACCCAGTACTTC
TRBV28	TRBD1	TRBJ1-5	.	CASSFRQGAWQPQHF	TGTGCCAGCAGTTTCCGACAGGGGGCTTGGCAGCCCCAGCATTTT
TRBV21-1	.	TRBJ1-2	few	CASSSRLYGYTF	TGTGCCAGCAGCAGTCGACTCTATGGCTACACCTTC
TRBV19	.	TRBJ2-1	.	CASSPGIGVGEQFF	TGTGCCAGTAGCCCTGGAATAGGGGTGGGTGAGCAGTTCTTC
TRBV7-2	TRBD1	TRBJ1-2	.	CASSSTGGSGYTF	TGTGCCAGCAGCTCCACAGGGGGCTCTGGCTACACCTTC
TRBV6-1	.	TRBJ2-7	.	CASIRDSLSYEQYF	TGTGCCAGCATCAGGGATTCTCTCTCCTACGAGCAGTACTTC
TRBV19	TRBD1	TRBJ1-3	once	CASSRAGQGGGNTIYF	TGTGCCAGTAGTAGAGCGGGACAGGGAGGTGGAAACACCATATATTTT
TRBV5-1	TRBD2	TRBJ2-3	.	CASSLISGGRSTDTQYF	TGCGCCAGCAGCTTGATCTCTGGCGGGAGGTCGACAGATACGCAGTATTTT
TRBV9	.	TRBJ2-7	.	CASSEYRKQYF	TGTGCCAGCAGCGAGTACAGGAAGCAGTACTTC
TRBV7-2	TRBD1	TRBJ1-5	.	CASSFTGASNQPQHF	TGTGCCAGCAGCTTTACAGGGGCTAGCAATCAGCCCCAGCATTTT
TRBV28	.	TRBJ1-2	.	CASSMGGLFNGYTF	TGTGCCAGCAGTATGGGGGGGCTTTTCAATGGCTACACCTTC
TRBV27	TRBD2	TRBJ2-3	.	CASSGLAGYRADTQYF	TGTGCCAGCTCAGGACTAGCGGGATATAGGGCAGATACGCAGTATTTT
TRBV5-4	TRBD2	TRBJ2-5	.	CASSLRVAGGFGETQYF	TGTGCCAGCAGCTTGCGGGTAGCGGGGGGGTTCGGAGAGACCCAGTACTTC
TRBV25-1	TRBD1	TRBJ2-5	.	CASSRRGRTGLETQYF	TGTGCCAGCAGTAGGAGGGGGAGGACAGGGTTAGAGACCCAGTACTTC